The present entry profiles one T cell receptor beta chain with its context. Its antigen is unknown. The sample is drawn from a study of blood T cells in healthy people across ages. General study results and limits: What prevented conclusive comparison of naive and antigen-experienced cells was that PBMCs were unsorted.

Sample-barcoded 5' priming and a J-beta primer mix drove a second PCR of roughly 7 to 11 cycles. Every single cDNA molecule received a tag from a template-switch adaptor with 12 random nucleotides. A single record per CDR3 protein comes from TCRdb applying MiXCR to the 5' RACE reads. The table has about a million distinct CDR3 sequences, roughly 51% seen once. Per-sample yields of isolated PBMCs were at least 6 million. V lost 2 bases and J 5 bases, leaving 22 bases between the germline ends. This CDR3 has 19 residues. Germline V lookup: CDR1 MNHEY, CDR2 SMNVEV (reference sequence). The source material was blood. The sequence derives from a woman between 55 and 75 years old in good health. This sequence joins TRBV27 and TRBJ1-6; D is unresolved. The CDR3 bases are TGTGCCAGCAGTTTAAGTGGAACAACCTACCTTTGGGATAATTCACCCCTCCACTTT. This codes for CASSLSGTTYLWDNSPLHF.